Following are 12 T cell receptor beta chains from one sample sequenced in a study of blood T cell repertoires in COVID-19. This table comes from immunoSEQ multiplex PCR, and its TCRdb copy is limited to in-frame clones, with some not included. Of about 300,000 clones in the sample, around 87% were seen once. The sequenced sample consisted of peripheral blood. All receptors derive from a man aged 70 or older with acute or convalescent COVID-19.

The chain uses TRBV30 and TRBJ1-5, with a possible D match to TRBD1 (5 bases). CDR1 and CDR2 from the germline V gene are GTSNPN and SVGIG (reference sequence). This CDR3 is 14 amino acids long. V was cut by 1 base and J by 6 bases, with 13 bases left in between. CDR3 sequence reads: CAWSGMGGGQPQHF. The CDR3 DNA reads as TGTGCCTGGAGTGGCATGGGGGGGGGTCAGCCCCAGCATTTT.

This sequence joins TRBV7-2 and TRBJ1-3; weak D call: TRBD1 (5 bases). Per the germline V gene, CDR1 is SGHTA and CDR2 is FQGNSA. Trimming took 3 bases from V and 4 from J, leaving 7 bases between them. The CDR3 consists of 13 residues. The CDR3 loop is CASSLGPGNTIYF. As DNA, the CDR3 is TGTGCCAGCAGCTTGGGGCCCGGAAACACCATATATTTT.

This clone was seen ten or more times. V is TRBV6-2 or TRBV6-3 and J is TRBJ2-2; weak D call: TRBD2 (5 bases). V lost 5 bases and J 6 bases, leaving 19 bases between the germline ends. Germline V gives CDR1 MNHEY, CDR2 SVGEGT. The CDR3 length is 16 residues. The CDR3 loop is CASSDLWGVEAGELFF. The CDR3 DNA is TGTGCCAGCAGTGATTTATGGGGAGTCGAGGCCGGGGAGCTGTTTTTT.

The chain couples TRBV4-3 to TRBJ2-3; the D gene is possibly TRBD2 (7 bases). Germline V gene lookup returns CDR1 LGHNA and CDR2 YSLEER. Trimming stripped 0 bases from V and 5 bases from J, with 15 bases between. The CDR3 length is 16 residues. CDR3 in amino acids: CASSQDPRGAGDTQYF. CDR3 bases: TGCGCCAGCAGCCAAGACCCTCGGGGGGCCGGAGATACGCAGTATTTT.

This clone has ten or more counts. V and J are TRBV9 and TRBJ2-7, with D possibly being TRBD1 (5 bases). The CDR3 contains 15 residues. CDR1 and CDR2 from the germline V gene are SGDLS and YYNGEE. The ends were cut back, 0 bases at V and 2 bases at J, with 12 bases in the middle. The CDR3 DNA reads TGTGCCAGCAGCGTAGCGGCAGGGCCTACCTACGAGCAGTACTTC. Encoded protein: CASSVAAGPTYEQYF.

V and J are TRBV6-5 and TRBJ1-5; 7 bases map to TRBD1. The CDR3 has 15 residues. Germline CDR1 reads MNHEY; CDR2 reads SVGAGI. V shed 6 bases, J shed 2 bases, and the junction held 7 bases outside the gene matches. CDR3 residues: CASSHTGAGNQPQHF. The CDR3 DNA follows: TGTGCCAGCAGCCATACAGGGGCGGGCAATCAGCCCCAGCATTTT.

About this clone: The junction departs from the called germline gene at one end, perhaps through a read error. CDR3 region: CARRRPGEGEKLFF. In DNA form, the CDR3 reads TGCGCCCGCAGACGACCAGGGGAAGGTGAAAAACTGTTTTTT. This sequence joins TRBV4-1 and TRBJ1-4, with D tentatively TRBD1 (6 bases). Germline CDR1 and CDR2: MGHRA and YSYEKL. The CDR3 is 14 residues long.

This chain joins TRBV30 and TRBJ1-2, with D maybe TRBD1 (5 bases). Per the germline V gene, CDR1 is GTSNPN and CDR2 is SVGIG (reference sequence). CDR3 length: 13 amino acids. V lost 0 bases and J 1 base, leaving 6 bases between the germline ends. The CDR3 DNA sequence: TGTGCCTGGAGTGTTGACAGTAACTATGGCTACACCTTC. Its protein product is CAWSVDSNYGYTF. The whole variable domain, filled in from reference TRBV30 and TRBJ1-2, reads SQTIHQWPATLVQPVGSPLSLECTVEGTSNPNLYWYRQAAGRGLQLLFYSVGIGQISSEVPQNLSASRPQDRQFILSSKKLLLSDSGFYLCAWSVDSNYGYTFGSGTRLTVV.

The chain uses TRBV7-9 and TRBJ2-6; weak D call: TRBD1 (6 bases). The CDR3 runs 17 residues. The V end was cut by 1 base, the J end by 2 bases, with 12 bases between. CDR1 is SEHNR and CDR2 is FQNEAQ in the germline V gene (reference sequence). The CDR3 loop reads CASSLVLTGTGANVLTF. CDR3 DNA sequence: TGTGCCAGCAGCTTAGTCCTGACAGGAACTGGGGCCAACGTCCTGACTTTC.

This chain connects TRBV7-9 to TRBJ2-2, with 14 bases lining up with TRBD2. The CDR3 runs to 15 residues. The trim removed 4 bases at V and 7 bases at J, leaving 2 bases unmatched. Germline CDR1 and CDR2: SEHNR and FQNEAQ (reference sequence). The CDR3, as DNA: TGTGCCAGCAGCTGGGGACTAGCGGGAGACGGGGAGCTGTTTTTT. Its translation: CASSWGLAGDGELFF.

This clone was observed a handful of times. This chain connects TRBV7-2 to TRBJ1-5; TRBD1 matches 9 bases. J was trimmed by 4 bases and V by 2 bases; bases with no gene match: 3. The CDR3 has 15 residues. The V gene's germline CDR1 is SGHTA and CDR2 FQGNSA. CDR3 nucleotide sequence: TGTGCCAGCAGCTTATTGGGGACAGGGAATCAGCCCCAGCATTTT. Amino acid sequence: CASSLLGTGNQPQHF.

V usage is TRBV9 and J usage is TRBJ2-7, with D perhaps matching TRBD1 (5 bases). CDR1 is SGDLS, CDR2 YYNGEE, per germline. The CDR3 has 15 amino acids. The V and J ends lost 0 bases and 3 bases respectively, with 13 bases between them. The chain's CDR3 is CASSVGQGSLYEQYF. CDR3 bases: TGTGCCAGCAGCGTAGGGCAGGGTTCTCTCTACGAGCAGTACTTC. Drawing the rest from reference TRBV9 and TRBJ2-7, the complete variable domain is DSGVTQTPKHLITATGQRVTLRCSPRSGDLSVYWYQQSLDQGLQFLIQYYNGEERAKGNILERFSAQQFPDLHSELNLSSLELGDSALYFCASSVGQGSLYEQYFGPGTRLTVT.